This paragraph reports one T cell receptor beta chain. Trimming took 6 bases from V and 0 from J; bases not matched to a gene: 4. CDR3 length equals 15 residues. CDR1 MNHNY and CDR2 SVGAGI come from the germline V gene (reference sequence). This specimen comes from a study of technical replicates of blood from several donors. The repertoire was sequenced with immunoSEQ multiplex PCR; TCRdb's copy has only in-frame clones and lacks some. The top ten hold about 0.36% of the sample, which has 80,000 to 100,000 clones, about 96% seen once. The sample consisted of T cells isolated from PBMCs. The receptor's source is a human donor in good health. The chain uses TRBV6-6 and TRBJ2-7; 11 bases are a match to TRBD2. CDR3 sequence: CASRSGTSGSYEQYF. As DNA, the CDR3 is TGTGCCAGCAGGTCCGGGACTAGCGGCTCCTACGAGCAGTACTTC.